The following is a T cell receptor beta chain sequence with its context. The table lists this clonotype with a few counts. It has no known antigen specificity. Qualities for individual bases were not recorded, and no much larger clone is one base off. This specimen comes from a study of blood T cells in healthy people across ages (dated by TCRdb to between 2015 and 2016). About the full investigation: In model experiments, template switching captured roughly one uniquely barcoded TCR beta cDNA molecule for every two T cells. Using deep sequencing normalized with unique cDNA molecular identifiers, the study measured how TCR beta repertoire diversity changes with age. The donors were split into four age groups: young (average around 16 years), middle-aged (39), aged (approximately 60) and long-lived (under 90). To avoid experimental bias, donors of different ages were randomly spread across the sequencing lanes. The study analyzed two additional independent replicas of 1 million unique cDNA reads from the same blood draw for two donors, one aged 18 to 29 and one aged 80 or older.

The CDR3 spans 14 residues, from the cysteine through the phenylalanine. The entry retains the CDR3 DNA only, 42 bases that are in frame from base 1. The V and J ends are trimmed by 0 bases and 2 bases, leaving 10 bases between them. CDR1 DFQATT and CDR2 SNEGSKA are derived from the germline V gene (reference sequence). Results the study describes overall, beyond this receptor: As age increased, observed TCR beta diversity per million T cells dropped in a roughly linear way, and a significant reduction was already evident by age around 41. Compared with the aged group, more naive CD4+ T cells, fewer expanded clones and increased TCR diversity were shown by the long-lived group, suggesting age selection. Since profiling was done on bulk unsorted PBMCs, naive and antigen-experienced compartments could not be conclusively compared. Estimates of total diversity based on one million sequenced T cells were regarded as lower bounds and as underestimates. There was a strong correlation between observed TCR beta diversity and the percentage of naive T cells measured by flow cytometry. The CMV infection status of donors was not known, potentially confounding age-related changes in expanded clonotypes.

Systemically healthy Caucasian individuals from Russia, 39 in total and aged 6 to 90 years, were included as donors. Each donor gave 8 to 10 milliliters of peripheral blood, collected into EDTA-treated Vacutainer tubes. PBMCs were isolated by Ficoll-Paque density-gradient centrifugation, with at least 6.5 million obtained per sample. Total RNA was extracted from PBMCs with Trizol reagent, with at least 6 micrograms obtained per sample. Naive CD45RAhigh/CD27high T cell percentages were measured by flow cytometry on a PBMC aliquot from every donor. Libraries were built with 5' RACE. Sequencing instrument: Illumina HiSeq 2500. A second roughly 6 to 12 cycle PCR used a sample-barcoded 5' primer and a J-beta primer mix. A unique molecular identifier was introduced onto each TCR beta cDNA molecule by a template-switch 5' adaptor carrying 12 random nucleotides. At least 2.5 million CDR3-containing paired-end reads were obtained from each sample. First-strand cDNA was synthesized from all RNA with the Mint cDNA synthesis kit, primed by a TRBC-specific oligonucleotide. Following uracil-DNA glycosylase treatment, a first 18-cycle PCR with universal primers M1SS and BC2_uni_R was performed on all cDNA. Per the authors' processing: Normalization of each sample was performed by random selection of 1 million high-quality reads, each carrying a distinct molecular identifier. Instead of being binned into consensus sequences, reads with shared molecular identifiers were discarded. MiTCR, run with a Q25 quality threshold and the strictest error-elimination algorithm, handled CDR3 identification, clonotype clustering and error correction. A nonparametric unseen species model with Euler transformation was used to estimate lower-bound total TCR beta diversity. TCRdb trimmed the raw reads at Q25, called clones with MiXCR and kept productive beta chains. Merged by CDR3 protein, the rows form single entries marked with the most common genes and DNA. These V and J calls rely on TCRdb rather than the paper's analysis. Recorded for this sample are 600,000 to 850,000 distinct CDR3 sequences; roughly 44% of them occurred a single time. Jointly, the top ten make up under 25% of the sample.

This sequence was found in an older woman in good health. Recombination connected TRBV20-1 to TRBJ2-5, with the D gene call left open. The sample consisted of blood. The CDR3: CSARDGNTQETQYF. In nucleotides, the sequence is TGCAGTGCTAGAGACGGAAATACGCAAGAGACCCAGTACTTC.